What follows is one TCR beta chain and its context. One end of the junction is discordant with germline, which a read error may explain. Per the original methods: It was from reference gene primer amplification that nucleated cell counts were estimated. Produced via immunoSEQ multiplex PCR; TCRdb's table is partial and in-frame only. That table supplies the V and J calls and clone size; D and trimming were determined from the DNA. The table includes around 450,000 clones, around 90% detected once. The germline gives CDR1 SNHLY, CDR2 FYNNEI. The CDR3 contains 14 residues. This entry comes from a study of blood T cell repertoires in COVID-19. Donors in Cohort 3 who had recovered were those with two negative PCRs, healthcare professional clearance, or resolution of their symptoms.

Sequenced input: PBMCs or T cells enriched from blood (not recorded which). The receptor comes from a man aged 18 to 30 who had recovered from COVID-19. The chain carries TRBV2 and TRBJ1-1; a weak D match, TRBD1 (5 bases). CDR3 loop: CASREERGRTEAFF. Written as DNA, the CDR3 is TGTGCCAGCAGAGAAGAAAGGGGTCGGACTGAAGCTTTCTTT.